This is a list of T cell receptor beta chains from one sample in a study of immune characterization of retroperitoneal liposarcoma. Each CDR3 protein gets one entry after TCRdb re-called the PCR reads with MiXCR. The table lists fewer than 9,500 distinct CDR3 sequences, around 40% of them singletons. Sequencing input: tumor tissue. These TCRs come from a male donor with retroperitoneal liposarcoma. Both conserved end residues are part of each CDR3. A D gene is named only where the DNA matches it firmly. Clone size is shown for a subset of rows, as once, few, many or a class of expanded clone.

-	TRBJ2-7	TRBV12-3/TRBV12-4	medium-sized	TGTGCCAGCAGTTTCCACTACGAGCAGTACTTC	CASSFHYEQYF
-	TRBJ2-7	TRBV12-3/TRBV12-4	-	TGTGCCAGCAGTTTTTTAGCGGAGTACAATGAGCAGTACTTC	CASSFLAEYNEQYF
TRBD2	TRBJ2-1	TRBV6-5	few	TGTGCCAGCAGTTACTCCGCGACTAGCGGGGTATACAATGAGCAGTTCTTC	CASSYSATSGVYNEQFF
-	TRBJ2-7	TRBV7-2	-	TGTGCCAGCAGCTTAGGTCCTGGTCGTTACGAGCAGTACTTC	CASSLGPGRYEQYF
-	TRBJ2-7	TRBV27	medium-sized	TGTGCCAGCAGTCCGCCCAGGGGCGAGCAGTACTTC	CASSPPRGEQYF
-	TRBJ2-3	TRBV6-1	-	TGTGCCAGCAGGAGGGCGGAAACCCCTACGCAGTATTTT	CASRRAETPTQYF
-	TRBJ2-6	TRBV6-6	few	TGTGCCAGCAGTTACTCGTTGGGGAGCTCTGGGGCCAACGTCCTGACTTTT	CASSYSLGSSGANVLTF
-	TRBJ2-7	TRBV6-1	medium-sized	TGTGCCAGCAGTCTCAAGGGGGGAGACGAGCAGTACTTC	CASSLKGGDEQYF
-	TRBJ1-2	TRBV27	-	TGTGCCAGCAGTTTATCGGGGGTTGGCTACACCTTC	CASSLSGVGYTF
-	TRBJ2-3	TRBV6-8	-	TGTGCCAGCAGTTACGGGCGGGGGCCTAGCACAGATACGCAGTATTTT	CASSYGRGPSTDTQYF
TRBD2	TRBJ2-4	TRBV6-1	medium-sized	TGTGCCAGCACAACCAAGCGCGGGACTAGCGGGTTTAATGAGCAGTACTTC	CASTTKRGTSGFNEQYF
-	TRBJ2-1	TRBV11-2	-	TGTGCCAGCAGCTTAGGGGAAGCGGAATACAATGAGCAGTTCTTC	CASSLGEAEYNEQFF
-	TRBJ2-4	TRBV27	medium-sized	TGTGCCAGCAACTTACTGGCGGATCAGAACCCAAACATTCAGTACTTC	CASNLLADQNPNIQYF
TRBD2	TRBJ2-1	TRBV11-2	-	TGTGCCAGCAGCTTTCCAGGTTTCGGGAGGGAAGGTCAGAATGAGCAGTTCTTC	CASSFPGFGREGQNEQFF
-	TRBJ2-5	TRBV12-3/TRBV12-4	few	TGTGCCAGCAGTTTAGGGGAGACCCAGTACTTC	CASSLGETQYF
-	TRBJ2-1	TRBV12-3/TRBV12-4	-	TGTGCCAGCAGTTTAGAGGGCGGGAACTCCTACGAGCAGTTCTTC	CASSLEGGNSYEQFF
-	TRBJ2-4	TRBV12-3/TRBV12-4	few	TGTGCCAGCAGTTTTGATGGCAGCAAAAACATTCAGTACTTC	CASSFDGSKNIQYF
-	TRBJ2-1	TRBV6-6	few	TGTGCCAGCAGTTACTTGGCTGAGTCGGCTTACAATGAGCAGTTCTTC	CASSYLAESAYNEQFF
TRBD2	TRBJ2-7	TRBV6-1	-	TGTGCCAGCAGCAGGACTAGCGGGGGGGCGCTTGGGTACGAGCAGTACTTC	CASSRTSGGALGYEQYF
TRBD1	TRBJ2-5	TRBV6-1	-	TGTGCCAGCAGTCTTCAGGGGGCGTACACTGAGACCCAGTACTTC	CASSLQGAYTETQYF
-	TRBJ2-1	TRBV7-8	-	TGTGCCAGCAGACCTTATCAGGGACCCTCCTACGAGCAGTTCTTC	CASRPYQGPSYEQFF
TRBD2	TRBJ2-4	TRBV12-3/TRBV12-4	few	TGTGCCAGCAGTCCTCCGGCCCGGGGGGGCGGAAACATTCAGTACTTC	CASSPPARGGGNIQYF
TRBD2	TRBJ2-1	TRBV7-6	medium-sized	TGTGCCAGCAGCTGGACTAGCGGGAGCAATGAGCAGTTCTTC	CASSWTSGSNEQFF
TRBD1	TRBJ2-4	TRBV6-8	once	TGTGCCAGCAGTATGCCAGGAGGACAGGGGAACATTCAGTACTTC	CASSMPGGQGNIQYF
TRBD2	TRBJ2-1	TRBV6-1	few	TGTGCCAGCAGTGAAACTAGCGGGGGTTACAATGAGCAGTTCTTC	CASSETSGGYNEQFF
-	TRBJ2-1	TRBV6-6	-	TGTGCCAGCAGTCACCATGACGGGAGCTCCTACAATGAGCAGTTCTTC	CASSHHDGSSYNEQFF
-	TRBJ2-1	TRBV6-1	large	TGTGCCAGCAGTCGCGGGACAGTTAATGGTGAGCAGTTCTTC	CASSRGTVNGEQFF
-	TRBJ2-7	TRBV6-1	-	TGTGCCAGCAGTGCGCGCAGCTCCTACGAGCAGTACTTC	CASSARSSYEQYF
-	TRBJ2-1	TRBV6-1	-	TGTGCCAGCACGGGGATGGGATACGAGCAGTTCTTC	CASTGMGYEQFF
-	TRBJ2-5	TRBV12-3/TRBV12-4	-	TGTGCCAGCACTCCCCGCGACCGGAATGAGCAGTACTTC	CASTPRDRNEQYF
-	TRBJ1-5	TRBV6-8	-	TGTGCCAGCAGTTACACTTCTAGGCAGGGCAGCAATCAGCCCCAGCATTTT	CASSYTSRQGSNQPQHF
-	TRBJ1-1	TRBV11-3	-	TGTGCCAGCAGCTTAGTGAAGGGTGGAGCTTTCTTT	CASSLVKGGAFF
-	TRBJ2-1	TRBV6-1	few	TGTGCCAGCAGGAGCGTCGAGCATCGTGAGCAGTTCTTC	CASRSVEHREQFF
-	TRBJ2-7	TRBV6-1	medium-sized	TGTGCCAGCAGTCCCTCGTCAACCTACAATGAGCAGTACTTC	CASSPSSTYNEQYF
TRBD2	TRBJ2-7	TRBV11-2	few	TGTGCCAGCAGCTTAGGGACTAGCGGAACCTACGAGCAGTACTTC	CASSLGTSGTYEQYF
-	TRBJ2-4	TRBV11-3	medium-sized	TGTGCCAGCAGCTTAGGAAGCGGGCAAAACATTCAGTACTTC	CASSLGSGQNIQYF
-	TRBJ2-7	TRBV6-8	-	TGTGCCAGCAGATACCGACTCGAGCAGTACTTC	CASRYRLEQYF
TRBD1	TRBJ1-6	TRBV6-1	once	TGTGCCAGCAGGGGCCGGACAGGGGGCGGTGGCAATTCACCCCTCCACTTT	CASRGRTGGGGNSPLHF
TRBD2	TRBJ2-1	TRBV12-3/TRBV12-4	few	TGTGCCAGCAGTTCCGAGCGGGGGGGGGGCGATGAGCAGTTCTTC	CASSSERGGGDEQFF
TRBD2	TRBJ2-1	TRBV27	-	TGTGCCAGCAGTTTAACTAGCGCGAACAATGAGCAGTTCTTC	CASSLTSANNEQFF
TRBD1	TRBJ1-1	TRBV6-1	-	TGTGCCAGCAGTTTAAGACAGGGGAGGGGGAACACTGAAGCTTTCTTT	CASSLRQGRGNTEAFF
-	TRBJ2-1	TRBV6-1	many	TGTGCCAGCAGTGAATTGGTGAGCGAGCAGTTCTTC	CASSELVSEQFF
TRBD2	TRBJ2-1	TRBV25-1	-	TGTGCCAGCAGTGATGGAGCTTGGCTAGCGGGGGACAATGAGCAGTTCTTC	CASSDGAWLAGDNEQFF
-	TRBJ2-3	TRBV7-2	-	TGTGCCAGCAGCTTAGCGTTGGGAAGCTACAATGAGCAGTACTTT	CASSLALGSYNEQYF
-	TRBJ2-1	TRBV7-2	-	TGTGCCAGCAGCGATACAGAACTATCCTCTTACAATGAGCAGTTCTTC	CASSDTELSSYNEQFF
-	TRBJ2-5	TRBV6-2/TRBV6-3	-	TGTGCCATCGCTTTTTTGACGGGCGCGAAGACCCAGTACTTC	CAIAFLTGAKTQYF
-	TRBJ2-1	TRBV12-3/TRBV12-4	large	TGTGCCAGCAGTTTAGCTGGGGAGACCCAGTTCTTC	CASSLAGETQFF
TRBD1	TRBJ2-3	TRBV6-1	large	TGTGCCAGCAGTGATAGGACAGGGGTCACAGATACGCAGTATTTT	CASSDRTGVTDTQYF
-	TRBJ1-5	TRBV6-1	-	TGTGCCAGCAGTGGAGGTGGCACACCTTTTAGCAATCAGCCCCAGCATTTT	CASSGGGTPFSNQPQHF